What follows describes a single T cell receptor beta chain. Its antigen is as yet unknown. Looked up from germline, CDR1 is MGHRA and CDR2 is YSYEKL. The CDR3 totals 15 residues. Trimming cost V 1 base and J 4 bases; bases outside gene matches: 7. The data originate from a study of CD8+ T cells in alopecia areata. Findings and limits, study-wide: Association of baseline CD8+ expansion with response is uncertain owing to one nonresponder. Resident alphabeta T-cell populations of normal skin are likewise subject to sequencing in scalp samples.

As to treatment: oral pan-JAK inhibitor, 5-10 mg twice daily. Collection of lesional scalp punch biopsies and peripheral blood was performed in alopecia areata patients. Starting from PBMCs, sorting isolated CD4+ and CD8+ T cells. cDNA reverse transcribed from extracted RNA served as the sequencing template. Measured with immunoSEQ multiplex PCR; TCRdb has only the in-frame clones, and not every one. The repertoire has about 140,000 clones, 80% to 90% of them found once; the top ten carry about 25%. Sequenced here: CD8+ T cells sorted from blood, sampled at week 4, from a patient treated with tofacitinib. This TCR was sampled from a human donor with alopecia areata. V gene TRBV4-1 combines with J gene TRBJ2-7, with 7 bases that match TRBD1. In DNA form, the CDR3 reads TGCGCCAGCAGCCAAGGGGGCAGGGGGAATTACGAGCAGTACTTC. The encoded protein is CASSQGGRGNYEQYF.